This T cell receptor beta chain was obtained from a study of OX40 agonist ivuxolimab in advanced cancers. Study context: Dose-escalation patients were diagnosed with hepatocellular carcinoma, melanoma, renal cell cancer or head and neck cancer. Of mixed ages from 23 to 79 and averaging approximately 60 years, the group was around 78% male. Study conclusions and caveats: Nonresponders included some who also had low normalized T-cell clonal expansion. CD4+ and CD8+ T cells in blood underwent clonal expansion by week 6 at 0.1 to 3.0 mg/kg.

Trimming removed 4 bases at V and 6 bases at J, with 10 bases between. The CDR3 runs 14 residues. Germline V gene lookup returns CDR1 MDHEN and CDR2 SYDVKM. As concerns this clone: No antigen is known for it.

Sequenced by immunoSEQ multiplex PCR; TCRdb stores in-frame clones only, minus some. Counted here are 65,000 to 85,000 clones, 85% occurring once; the ten biggest clones make up 2% to 2.5%. The chain employs TRBV28 and TRBJ1-6, with D possibly TRBD1 on 5 matching bases. This TCR came from an adult with an advanced solid tumor such as melanoma, head and neck, liver or kidney cancer. Material: CD4+ or CD8+ T cells sorted from blood, obtained in a trial of the OX40 agonist ivuxolimab. The CDR3 reads CASSWGGGNSPLHF. For the CDR3, the DNA is TGTGCCAGCAGTTGGGGTGGGGGTAATTCACCCCTCCACTTT.